These T cell receptor beta chains were read from a single sample in a study of blood T cell repertoires in COVID-19. The method was immunoSEQ multiplex PCR; TCRdb's version includes in-frame clones alone and lacks a portion of them. This table has about 210,000 clones, approximately 80% appearing once. Sequencing was carried out using PBMCs or T cells enriched from blood (not recorded which). The receptors were sampled from a man aged 40-55 years who had recovered from COVID-19. CDR3s include the opening cysteine and the closing phenylalanine or tryptophan.

CDR3 length	J gene	V gene	CDR3 protein
15	TRBJ1-4	TRBV5-4	CASSSSTGQGEKLFF
14	TRBJ2-5	TRBV5-1	CASSLGWLVETQYF
16	TRBJ1-1	TRBV18	CASSPGGPRVDTEAFF
16	TRBJ2-2	TRBV19	CASSLLAGGATGELFF
17	TRBJ2-1	TRBV10-3	CAISAGKGSVAGNEQFF
15	TRBJ2-7	TRBV7-9	CASSPPGQSAYEQYF
13	TRBJ2-2	TRBV5-6	CASSSQATGELFF
15	TRBJ2-3	TRBV15	CATSRDPRGADTQYF
12	TRBJ2-7	TRBV19	CASSPGRGEQYF
13	TRBJ1-2	TRBV7-9	CASGRQGANGYTF
13	TRBJ1-2	TRBV5-6	CASSPGLGYGYTF
14	TRBJ2-3	TRBV24-1	CATGDRGRTDTQYF
15	TRBJ2-7	TRBV9	CASNGREGHSYEQYF
17	TRBJ2-5	TRBV7-2	CASSLGTSGASDGTQYF
15	TRBJ2-3	TRBV5-1	CASSSGTGPGDTQYF
16	TRBJ2-7	TRBV28	CASTSYASGGPYEQYF
16	TRBJ2-7	TRBV5-4	CASSWAVAGGSYEQYF
17	TRBJ2-1	TRBV12-5	CASGPPTGTSGSGEQFF
16	TRBJ1-2	TRBV18	CASSLSSRPDLYGYTF
15	TRBJ2-1	TRBV7-3	CASSLTRDSINEQFF
14	TRBJ1-1	TRBV3-1/TRBV3-2	CASTLKGAKTEAFF
14	TRBJ1-2	TRBV5-8	CASSKMTVDYGYTF
14	TRBJ1-1	TRBV10-3	CAIRGQVGNTEAFF
15	TRBJ2-1	TRBV9	CASSVEGTSINEQFF
16	TRBJ1-2	TRBV19	CASTPLRTGSNYGYTF
15	TRBJ2-7	TRBV9	CASSVGWTAVYEQYF
17	TRBJ2-5	TRBV18	CASSPRLLEKNQETQYF
14	TRBJ2-2	TRBV19	CASSRQGSTGELFF
14	TRBJ2-5	TRBV18	CASSPPGIGETQYF
13	TRBJ2-1	TRBV24-1	CATSDLGQGEQFF
13	TRBJ1-1	TRBV12-3/TRBV12-4	CASSQQRNTEAFF
15	TRBJ1-1	TRBV9	CASSATTGGNTEAFF
13	TRBJ1-1	TRBV19	CASSIRDGTKAFF
16	TRBJ1-5	TRBV27	CASSKQGDYSNQPQHF
13	TRBJ2-1	TRBV12-3/TRBV12-4	CASSPSDSPVQFF
16	TRBJ1-2	TRBV4-2	CASSQHMTGAENGYTF
13	TRBJ1-1	TRBV30	CAWEGQGDTEAFF
16	TRBJ2-1	TRBV5-1	CASSLDVLATYNEQFF
16	TRBJ2-2	TRBV5-1	CASRRAGLGDTGELFF
17	TRBJ2-3	TRBV21-1	CASSKRKAPGDSDTQYF
15	TRBJ1-5	TRBV10-2	CASSDSRGQGQPQHF
14	TRBJ2-1	TRBV2	CASSHPTGYNEQFF
12	TRBJ1-4	TRBV3-1/TRBV3-2	CASSDRGEKLFF
14	TRBJ2-2	TRBV29-1	CSAKGQANTGELFF
15	TRBJ1-2	TRBV2	CASSETDRGNYGYTF
14	TRBJ2-7	TRBV19	CASSIYGQVDEQYF
11	TRBJ2-7	TRBV7-9	CAGQGDYEQYF
15	TRBJ2-7	TRBV3-1/TRBV3-2	CASSQDSSAGYEQYF
12	TRBJ1-3	TRBV5-8	CASTRQLGTIYF
15	TRBJ1-2	TRBV7-9	CASSSKIGDSYGYTF
14	TRBJ2-5	TRBV5-1	CASSLGGGQETQYF
16	TRBJ1-6	TRBV11-2	CASSLVGGANNSPLHF
15	TRBJ2-3	TRBV7-6	CASSLTSGLTDTQYF
15	TRBJ1-6	TRBV19	CASSIGTGGSSPLHF
17	TRBJ2-2	TRBV11-2	CASSRDRGRSNTGELFF
15	TRBJ1-4	TRBV7-8	CASSLIIGGGEKLFF
15	TRBJ2-1	TRBV18	CASSRGPIADNEQFF